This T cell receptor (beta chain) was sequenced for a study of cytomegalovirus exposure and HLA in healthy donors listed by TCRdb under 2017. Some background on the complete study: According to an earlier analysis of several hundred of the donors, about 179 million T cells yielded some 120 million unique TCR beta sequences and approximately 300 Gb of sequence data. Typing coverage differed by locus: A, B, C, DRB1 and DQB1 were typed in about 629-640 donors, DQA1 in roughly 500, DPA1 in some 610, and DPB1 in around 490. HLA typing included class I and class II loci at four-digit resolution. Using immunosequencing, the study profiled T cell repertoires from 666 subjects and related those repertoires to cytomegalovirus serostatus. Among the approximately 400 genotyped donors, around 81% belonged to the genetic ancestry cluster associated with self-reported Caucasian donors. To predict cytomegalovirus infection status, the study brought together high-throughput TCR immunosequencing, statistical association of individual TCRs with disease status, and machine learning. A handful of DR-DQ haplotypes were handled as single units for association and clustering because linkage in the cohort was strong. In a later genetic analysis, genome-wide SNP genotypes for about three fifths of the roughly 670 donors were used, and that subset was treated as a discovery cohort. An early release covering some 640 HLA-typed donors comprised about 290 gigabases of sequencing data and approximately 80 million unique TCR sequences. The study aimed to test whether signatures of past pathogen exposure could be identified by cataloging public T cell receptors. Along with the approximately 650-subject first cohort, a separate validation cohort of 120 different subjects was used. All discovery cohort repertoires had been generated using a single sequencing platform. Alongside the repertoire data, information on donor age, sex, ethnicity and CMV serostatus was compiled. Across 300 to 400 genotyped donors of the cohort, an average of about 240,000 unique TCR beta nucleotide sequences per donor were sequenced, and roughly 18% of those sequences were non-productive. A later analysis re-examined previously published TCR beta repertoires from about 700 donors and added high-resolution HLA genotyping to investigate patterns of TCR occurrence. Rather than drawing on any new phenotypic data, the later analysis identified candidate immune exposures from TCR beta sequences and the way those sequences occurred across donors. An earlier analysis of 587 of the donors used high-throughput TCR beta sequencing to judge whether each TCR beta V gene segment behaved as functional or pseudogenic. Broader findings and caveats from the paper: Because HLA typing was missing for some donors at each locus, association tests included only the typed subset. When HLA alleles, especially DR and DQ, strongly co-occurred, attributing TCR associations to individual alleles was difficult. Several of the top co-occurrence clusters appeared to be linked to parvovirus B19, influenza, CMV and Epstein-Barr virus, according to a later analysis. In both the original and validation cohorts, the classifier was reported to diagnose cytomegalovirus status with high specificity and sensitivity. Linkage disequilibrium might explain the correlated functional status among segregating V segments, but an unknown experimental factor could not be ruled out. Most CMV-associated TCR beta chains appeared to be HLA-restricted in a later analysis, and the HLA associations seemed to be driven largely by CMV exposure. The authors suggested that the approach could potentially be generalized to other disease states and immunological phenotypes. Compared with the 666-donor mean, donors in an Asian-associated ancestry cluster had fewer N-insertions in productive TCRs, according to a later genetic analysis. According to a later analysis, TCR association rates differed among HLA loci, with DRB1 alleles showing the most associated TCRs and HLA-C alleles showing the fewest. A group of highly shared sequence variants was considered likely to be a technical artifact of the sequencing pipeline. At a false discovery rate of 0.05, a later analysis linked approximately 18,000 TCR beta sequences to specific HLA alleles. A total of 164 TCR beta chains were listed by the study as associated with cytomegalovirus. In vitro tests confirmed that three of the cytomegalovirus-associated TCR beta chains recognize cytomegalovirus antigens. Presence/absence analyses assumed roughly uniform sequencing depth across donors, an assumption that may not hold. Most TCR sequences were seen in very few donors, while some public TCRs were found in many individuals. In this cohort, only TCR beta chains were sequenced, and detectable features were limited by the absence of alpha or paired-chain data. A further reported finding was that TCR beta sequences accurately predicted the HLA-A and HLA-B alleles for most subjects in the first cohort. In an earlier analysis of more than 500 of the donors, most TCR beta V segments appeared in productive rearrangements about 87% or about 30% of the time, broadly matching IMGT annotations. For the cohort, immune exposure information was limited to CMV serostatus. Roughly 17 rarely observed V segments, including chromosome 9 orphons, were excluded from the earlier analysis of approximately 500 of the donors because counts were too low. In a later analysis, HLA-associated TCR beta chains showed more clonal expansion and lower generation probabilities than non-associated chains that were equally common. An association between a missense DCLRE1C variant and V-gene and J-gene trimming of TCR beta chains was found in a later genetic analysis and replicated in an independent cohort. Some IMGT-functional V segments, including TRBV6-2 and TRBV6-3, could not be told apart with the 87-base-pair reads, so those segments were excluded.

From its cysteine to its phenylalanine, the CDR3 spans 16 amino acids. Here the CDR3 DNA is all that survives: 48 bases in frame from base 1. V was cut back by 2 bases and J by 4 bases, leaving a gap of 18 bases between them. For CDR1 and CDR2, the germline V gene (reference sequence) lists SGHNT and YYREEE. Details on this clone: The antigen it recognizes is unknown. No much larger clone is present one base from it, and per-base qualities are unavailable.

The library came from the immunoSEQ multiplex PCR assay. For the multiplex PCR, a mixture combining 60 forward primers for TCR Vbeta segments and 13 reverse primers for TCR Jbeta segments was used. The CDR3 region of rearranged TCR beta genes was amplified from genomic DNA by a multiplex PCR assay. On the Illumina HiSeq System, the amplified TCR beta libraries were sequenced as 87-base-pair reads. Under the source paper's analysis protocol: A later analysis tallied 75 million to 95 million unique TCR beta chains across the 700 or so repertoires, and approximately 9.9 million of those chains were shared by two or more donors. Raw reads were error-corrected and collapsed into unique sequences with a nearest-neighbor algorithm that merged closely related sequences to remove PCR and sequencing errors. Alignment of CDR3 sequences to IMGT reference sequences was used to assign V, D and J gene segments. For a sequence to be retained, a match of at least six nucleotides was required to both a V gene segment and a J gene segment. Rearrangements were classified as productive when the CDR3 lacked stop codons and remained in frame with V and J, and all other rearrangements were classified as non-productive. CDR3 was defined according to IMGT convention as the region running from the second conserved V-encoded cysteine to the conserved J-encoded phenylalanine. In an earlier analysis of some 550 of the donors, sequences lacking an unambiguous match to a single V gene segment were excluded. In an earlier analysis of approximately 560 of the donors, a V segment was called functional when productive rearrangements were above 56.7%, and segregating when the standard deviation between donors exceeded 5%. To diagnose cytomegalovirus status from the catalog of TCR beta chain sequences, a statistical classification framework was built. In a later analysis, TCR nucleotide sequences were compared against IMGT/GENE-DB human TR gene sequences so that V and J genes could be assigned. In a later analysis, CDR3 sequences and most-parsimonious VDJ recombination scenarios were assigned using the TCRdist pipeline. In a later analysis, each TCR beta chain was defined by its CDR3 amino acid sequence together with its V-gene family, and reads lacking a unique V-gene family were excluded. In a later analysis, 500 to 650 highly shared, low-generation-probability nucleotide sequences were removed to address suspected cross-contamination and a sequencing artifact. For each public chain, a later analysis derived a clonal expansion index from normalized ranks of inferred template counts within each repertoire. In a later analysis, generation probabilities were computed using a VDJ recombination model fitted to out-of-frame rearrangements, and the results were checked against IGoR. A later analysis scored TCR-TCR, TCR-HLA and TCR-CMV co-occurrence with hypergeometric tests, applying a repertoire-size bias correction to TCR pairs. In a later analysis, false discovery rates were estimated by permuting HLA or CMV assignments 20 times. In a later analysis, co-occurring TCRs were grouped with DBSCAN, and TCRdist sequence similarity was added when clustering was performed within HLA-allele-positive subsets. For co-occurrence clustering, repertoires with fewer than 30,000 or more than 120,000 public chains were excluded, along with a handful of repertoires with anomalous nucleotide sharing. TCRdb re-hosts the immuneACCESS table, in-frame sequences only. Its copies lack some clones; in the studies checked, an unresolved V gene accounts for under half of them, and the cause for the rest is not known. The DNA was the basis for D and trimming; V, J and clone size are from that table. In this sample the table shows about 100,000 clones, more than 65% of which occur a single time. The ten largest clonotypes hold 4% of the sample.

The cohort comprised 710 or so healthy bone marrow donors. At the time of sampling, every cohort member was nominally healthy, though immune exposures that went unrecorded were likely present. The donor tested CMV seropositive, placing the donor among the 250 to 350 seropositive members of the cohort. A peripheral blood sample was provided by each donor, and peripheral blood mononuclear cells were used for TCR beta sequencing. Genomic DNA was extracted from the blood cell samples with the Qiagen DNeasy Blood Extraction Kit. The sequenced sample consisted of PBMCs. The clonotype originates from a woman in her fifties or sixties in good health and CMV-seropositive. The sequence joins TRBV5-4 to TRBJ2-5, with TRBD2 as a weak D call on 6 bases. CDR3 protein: CASSLTAGRSGETQYF. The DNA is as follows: TGTGCCAGCAGCTTAACAGCGGGTAGATCAGGAGAGACCCAGTACTTC.